The rows below give T cell receptor beta chains drawn from one sample of a study of cytomegalovirus exposure and HLA in healthy donors. Clones were sequenced by immunoSEQ multiplex PCR, and TCRdb holds only the in-frame ones, with some missing. The sample holds 150,000 to 200,000 clones, 75% to 80% seen once. Sequenced: PBMCs. The receptors derive from a middle-aged man in good health and CMV-seropositive. CDR3s include the opening cysteine and the closing phenylalanine or tryptophan. D genes are given only for firm matches. Only some rows state a clone size, as once, few, many or a class for expanded clones.

v_call: TRBV6-4
clone_size: few
d_call: .
j_call: TRBJ1-6
cdr3_aa: CASSAGRYNSPLHF
cdr3_nt: TGTGCCAGCAGCGCGGGACGGTATAATTCACCCCTCCACTTT

v_call: TRBV7-6
clone_size: .
d_call: .
j_call: TRBJ1-5
cdr3_aa: CASSLAGGNQPQHF
cdr3_nt: TGTGCCAGCAGCTTAGCAGGAGGTAATCAGCCCCAGCATTTT

v_call: TRBV5-4
clone_size: .
d_call: TRBD1
j_call: TRBJ1-1
cdr3_aa: CASSLSYGGQGGTEAFF
cdr3_nt: TGTGCCAGCAGCTTGTCGTATGGCGGACAGGGAGGTACTGAAGCTTTCTTT

v_call: TRBV9
clone_size: .
d_call: TRBD1
j_call: TRBJ2-1
cdr3_aa: CASSVSDRGRSHEQFF
cdr3_nt: TGTGCCAGCAGCGTATCAGACAGGGGGCGATCGCATGAGCAGTTCTTC

v_call: TRBV9
clone_size: .
d_call: .
j_call: TRBJ1-6
cdr3_aa: CASSVGTGYNSPLHF
cdr3_nt: TGTGCCAGCAGCGTAGGCACGGGGTATAATTCACCCCTCCACTTT

v_call: TRBV28
clone_size: .
d_call: TRBD1
j_call: TRBJ2-2
cdr3_aa: CASSPRGTGKTGELFF
cdr3_nt: TGTGCCAGCAGTCCCCGAGGGACAGGGAAGACCGGGGAGCTGTTTTTT

v_call: TRBV2
clone_size: .
d_call: TRBD1
j_call: TRBJ1-6
cdr3_aa: CAGGRDRINSPLHF
cdr3_nt: TGTGCCGGGGGGCGGGACAGAATCAATTCACCCCTCCACTTT

v_call: TRBV19
clone_size: .
d_call: .
j_call: TRBJ1-4
cdr3_aa: CASRSLEGDEKLFF
cdr3_nt: TGTGCCAGTAGGAGCCTAGAGGGGGATGAAAAACTGTTTTTT

v_call: TRBV10-3
clone_size: .
d_call: TRBD1
j_call: TRBJ2-5
cdr3_aa: CAISVQGAWEETQYF
cdr3_nt: TGTGCCATCAGTGTACAGGGGGCGTGGGAAGAGACCCAGTACTTC

v_call: TRBV6-1
clone_size: .
d_call: TRBD1
j_call: TRBJ1-5
cdr3_aa: CASSVGQGGQPQHF
cdr3_nt: TGTGCCAGCAGTGTGGGACAGGGAGGGCAGCCCCAGCATTTT

v_call: TRBV5-1
clone_size: .
d_call: .
j_call: TRBJ1-4
cdr3_aa: CASSLGSSELFF
cdr3_nt: TGCGCCAGCAGCTTGGGTAGCTCTGAACTGTTTTTT

v_call: TRBV7-8
clone_size: .
d_call: .
j_call: TRBJ1-3
cdr3_aa: CASSPTSDGNTIYF
cdr3_nt: TGTGCCAGCAGCCCCACCAGTGATGGAAACACCATATATTTT

v_call: TRBV19
clone_size: .
d_call: TRBD1
j_call: TRBJ1-1
cdr3_aa: CASSPGTGGAWNTEAFF
cdr3_nt: TGTGCCAGTAGTCCTGGGACAGGGGGCGCGTGGAACACTGAAGCTTTCTTT

v_call: TRBV2
clone_size: .
d_call: .
j_call: TRBJ1-1
cdr3_aa: CASTEVENTEAFF
cdr3_nt: TGTGCCAGCACAGAGGTTGAGAACACTGAAGCTTTCTTT